This section outlines one T cell receptor (beta chain) sequence together with its context. This sample was included in a study of blood T cell repertoires in COVID-19. Profiling relied on immunoSEQ multiplex PCR, and the TCRdb table lists in-frame clones only, not all of them. The sample lists roughly 180,000 clones, around four fifths occurring once. Germline assignment: CDR1 MDHEN and CDR2 SYDVKM. CDR3 length: 15 residues. After removal of 5 bases from V and 7 bases from J, the junction contained 11 bases not matched to a gene. The sequencing sample was made of PBMCs or T cells enriched from blood (not recorded which). The sequence derives from a man aged 40-50 years who had recovered from COVID-19. This chain uses TRBV28 with TRBJ1-5, with 7 bases identical to TRBD1. This CDR3 is CASSPQQGLDQPQHF. CDR3 nucleotides: TGTGCCAGCAGTCCCCAACAGGGGCTGGACCAGCCCCAGCATTTT.